A single sample gave rise to the 23 T cell receptor beta chains below, sequenced in a study of human T cells and chemical hapten exposure. TCRdb reanalysed the RACE reads using MiXCR and keeps one entry per CDR3 protein. The sample includes about 180,000 distinct CDR3 sequences, roughly 30% of them seen just once. Time point defined: pre-sensitization, week 0. As to treatment: therapeutic diphenylcyclopropenone sensitization with weekly scalp DPC. The source material was whole blood, sampled in connection with sensitization to the hapten diphenylcyclopropenone (DPC). Receptors originate from a young woman with alopecia areata. Some clones in this sample may be carry-over from other donors' samples.

The gene calls are TRBV4-1 and TRBJ1-3, with D possibly matching TRBD1 (6 bases). This CDR3 has 17 amino acids. Germline-derived CDR1 and CDR2 are MGHRA and YSYEKL. Trimming left V 6 bases short and J 2 bases short, with 20 bases between. The chain's CDR3 is CASSPRATGTPGNTIYF. As DNA, the CDR3 is TGCGCCAGCAGTCCAAGAGCTACAGGGACACCTGGAAACACCATATATTTT.

V and J are TRBV24-1 and TRBJ1-2; no firm D call. Trimming pared 7 bases from V and 4 bases from J, leaving 15 bases between. This CDR3 has 14 residues. Germline V lookup: CDR1 KGHDR, CDR2 SFDVKD. Here the CDR3 reads CATRPGSGFYGYTF. CDR3 coding DNA: TGTGCCACCAGGCCGGGGTCGGGGTTCTATGGCTACACCTTC.

The V and J genes are TRBV24-1 and TRBJ1-1; TRBD1 is a possible D gene (6 bases). The CDR3 runs 13 residues. Germline lookup yields CDR1 KGHDR and CDR2 SFDVKD. Trimming removed 3 bases at V and 11 bases at J, with 15 bases between. CDR3 loop: CATSDAGTLEAFF. The CDR3 region has the DNA TGTGCCACCAGTGATGCCGGGACACTGGAGGCTTTCTTT.

This clonotype has just a few counts. The chain uses TRBV29-1 and TRBJ2-1; 9 bases align to TRBD2. The germline V gene has CDR1 SQVTM and CDR2 ANQGSEA. The CDR3 length is 14 residues. J was trimmed by 4 bases and V by 5 bases; bases with no gene match: 6. The CDR3 DNA is TGCAGCGTTCTGACTAGCGGAGCGTACAATGAGCAGTTCTTC. As protein: CSVLTSGAYNEQFF.

This clonotype appeared a few times. At one end the junction does not follow the germline gene, possibly because of a read error. CDR3 DNA: TGTGCCACCAGCCGAGACTCGGGGCCCCTCCACTTT. Protein sequence: CATSRDSGPLHF. This chain uses TRBV15 with TRBJ1-6; no clear D gene. The CDR3 runs 12 residues. From germline, CDR1 is LNHNV and CDR2 YYDKDF (reference sequence).

This clonotype was observed a single time. The chain is built from TRBV27 and TRBJ2-7; D perhaps matches TRBD2 (5 bases). This CDR3 spans 12 amino acids. The germline V gene encodes CDR1 MNHEY and CDR2 SMNVEV (reference sequence). Between the trimmed V and J ends, which lost 5 bases and 6 bases, there was a span of 11 bases. The CDR3 loop is CASSGPGGEQYF. CDR3 sequence (DNA): TGTGCCAGCAGTGGGCCCGGAGGCGAGCAGTACTTC.

The rearrangement uses TRBV6-5 and TRBJ1-3; tentatively, D is TRBD1 (5 bases). V was shortened by 6 bases and J by 7 bases, with 10 bases between the two germline ends. The V gene's germline CDR1 is MNHEY and CDR2 SVGAGI. The CDR3 loop spans 12 amino acids. The CDR3 reads CASSRDWNTIYF. The CDR3 coding sequence is TGTGCCAGCAGCCGGGACTGGAACACCATATATTTT.

This clonotype was counted a few times. V and J are TRBV28 and TRBJ1-4, with D possibly being TRBD1 (6 bases). Deletions cut 6 bases from V and 14 bases from J, with 13 bases between. From germline, CDR1 is MDHEN and CDR2 SYDVKM. The CDR3 totals 11 residues. The CDR3 region has the DNA TGTGCCAGCAGCTCGGGGGACACGCTGTTTTTT. Its protein is CASSSGDTLFF.

Here the CDR3 reads CASRPKSRKPLGQYF. As DNA, the CDR3 is TGTGCCAGCAGACCAAAGTCCCGAAAGCCCTTGGGGCAGTATTTT. The chain employs TRBV28 and TRBJ2-3; the D is unclear. The CDR3 is 15 residues long. From germline, CDR1 is MDHEN and CDR2 SYDVKM. V gave up 6 bases and J gave up 11 bases, with 24 bases separating them.

The V gene is TRBV7-8, the J gene TRBJ1-4; unclear D gene. The CDR3 is made up of 16 amino acids. The germline V gene has CDR1 SGHVS and CDR2 FQNEAQ. V was cut by 4 bases and J by 0 bases, with 12 bases left in between. DNA of the CDR3: TGTGCCAGCAGCTCCCGACAAGGTGCAACTAATGAAAAACTGTTTTTT. It codes for CASSSRQGATNEKLFF. The whole variable domain, remainder taken from reference TRBV7-8 and TRBJ1-4, is GAGVSQSPRYKVAKRGQDVALRCDPISGHVSLFWYQQALGQGPEFLTYFQNEAQLDKSGLPSDRFFAERPEGSVSTLKIQRTQQEDSAVYLCASSSRQGATNEKLFFGSGTQLSVL.

The chain couples TRBV4-2 to TRBJ1-3, with D uncertain. The V end lost 0 bases, the J end lost 4 bases, and 10 bases lay between the germline ends. There are 15 residues in the CDR3. Germline V gives CDR1 LGHNA, CDR2 YNFKEQ. Here the CDR3 reads CASSQDNISGNTIYF. CDR3 DNA: TGTGCCAGCAGCCAAGACAACATATCCGGAAACACCATATATTTT.

The gene calls are TRBV10-2 and TRBJ1-1; D may be TRBD1 (6 bases). V was trimmed by 1 base and J by 3 bases, leaving 9 bases between them. CDR1 WSHSY and CDR2 SAAADI come from the germline V gene. The CDR3 consists of 14 residues. CDR3 sequence: CASSEYRVDTEAFF. Written as DNA, the CDR3 is TGCGCCAGCAGTGAGTACAGGGTTGACACTGAAGCTTTCTTT.

The chain uses TRBV7-6 and TRBJ2-3; D unclear. Trimming removed 0 bases at V and 4 bases at J, with 5 bases between. The CDR3 contains 13 residues. The germline V gene encodes CDR1 SGHVS and CDR2 FNYEAQ. The CDR3 DNA sequence: TGTGCCAGCAGCTTAGCGCTGTCAGATACGCAGTATTTT. Residues: CASSLALSDTQYF.

This clonotype has a handful of counts. V is TRBV6-2 or TRBV6-3 and J is TRBJ1-1, with 8 nucleotides matching TRBD1. This CDR3 is 17 amino acids long. The junction had 11 bases not matched to a gene; V was cut back by 5 bases and J by 0 bases. CDR1 and CDR2 from the germline V gene are MNHEY and SVGEGT. CDR3 amino acids: CASSLLGQGTVNTEAFF. Written as DNA, the CDR3 is TGTGCCAGCAGTCTTCTCGGACAGGGAACCGTGAACACTGAAGCTTTCTTT.

The chain uses TRBV7-2 and TRBJ2-3; D unresolved. The length of the CDR3 is 14 residues. Germline V lookup: CDR1 SGHTA, CDR2 FQGNSA. Trimming cost V 1 base and J 4 bases, with 9 bases left between them. CDR3 DNA: TGTGCCAGCAGCTTAGGTAGAGGTCCAGATACGCAGTATTTT. Translation: CASSLGRGPDTQYF.

This clonotype was counted between two and nine times. The V call is TRBV20-1, the J call TRBJ2-3, with D tentatively TRBD2 (5 bases). The CDR3 consists of 11 residues. CDR1 and CDR2 from the germline V gene are DFQATT and SNEGSKA (reference sequence). The ends were cut back, 4 bases at V and 4 bases at J, with 6 bases in the middle. For the CDR3, the DNA is TGCAGTGCTACTAGCCCAGATACGCAGTATTTT. The encoded protein is CSATSPDTQYF.

The chain employs TRBV25-1 and TRBJ2-7; tentatively, D is TRBD1 (5 bases). The CDR3 runs 13 residues. Germline CDR1 is MGHDK and CDR2 is SYGVNS. The V end lost 2 bases, the J end lost 6 bases, and 11 bases lay between the germline ends. The CDR3 here is CASSEGARVEQYF. DNA for the CDR3: TGTGCCAGCAGTGAAGGGGCAAGGGTCGAGCAGTACTTC.

The chain employs TRBV11-2 and TRBJ2-1; 9 bases map to TRBD2. There are 15 residues in the CDR3. V trimming: 4 bases; J trimming: 10 bases; junction bases outside the gene matches: 11. CDR1 is SGHAT and CDR2 is FQNNGV in the germline V gene. The DNA for the CDR3 is TGTGCCAGCAGCTCCAATCAGGGACTAGCAGGGGAGCAGTTCTTC. It yields the protein CASSSNQGLAGEQFF.

The V gene is TRBV28, the J gene TRBJ2-3; 10 bases align to TRBD2. With 5 bases clipped from V and 5 bases from J, the junction kept 7 bases outside the gene matches. The CDR3 has 15 amino acids. Germline V gene lookup returns CDR1 MDHEN and CDR2 SYDVKM. The CDR3 region has the DNA TGTGCCAGCAGTCAAGCGGGGGGGGCGGGAGATACGCAGTATTTT. Translation gives CASSQAGGAGDTQYF.

This clonotype has more than one count but fewer than ten. The V and J genes are TRBV28 and TRBJ1-2; D ambiguous. The germline gives CDR1 MDHEN, CDR2 SYDVKM. This CDR3 comprises 14 residues. V dropped 3 bases and J dropped 4 bases, with 12 bases sitting between them. The CDR3 here is CASSFPSVGYGYTF. In DNA form, the CDR3 reads TGTGCCAGCAGTTTCCCTAGTGTAGGCTATGGCTACACCTTC.

The J gene is TRBJ2-2, the V gene TRBV29-1, with 8 nucleotides matching TRBD1. This CDR3 region has 13 residues. V lost 4 bases and J lost 7; bases outside the gene matches: 5. Germline values: CDR1 SQVTM, CDR2 ANQGSEA. DNA of the CDR3: TGCAGCGTTGGGACAGGGTCGGTCGGGGAGCTGTTTTTT. It is translated as CSVGTGSVGELFF.

This sequence joins TRBV7-2 and TRBJ2-3, with 7 bases identical to TRBD2. Germline CDR1 SGHTA, CDR2 FQGNSA. V lost 1 base, J lost 6 bases, and 7 bases stayed unmatched. This CDR3 has 15 amino acids. The CDR3 DNA follows: TGTGCCAGCAGCTTAGTTGCTAGCGGCTTCGATACGCAGTATTTT. It translates to CASSLVASGFDTQYF.

This clonotype was found many times. The chain has TRBV20-1 and TRBJ2-3; D gene unclear. Trimming took off 1 base at V and 2 bases at J, with 1 base between the two ends. Germline V lookup: CDR1 DFQATT, CDR2 SNEGSKA (reference sequence). CDR3 length equals 11 residues. In DNA form, the CDR3 reads TGCAGTGCTAGAGCCACAGATACGCAGTATTTT. Amino acid sequence: CSARATDTQYF.